A selection of T cell receptor beta chains follows, all from one sample in a study of CD8 T cells in Susac syndrome. MiXCR was run by TCRdb on the immunoSEQ multiplex PCR reads, yielding one entry per CDR3 protein. Of about 130,000 distinct CDR3 sequences in the sample, about 95% were seen once. The sequencing input was CD4+ T cells from PBMCs. All receptors come from a human donor in good health. CDR3s include the opening cysteine and the closing phenylalanine or tryptophan. Fields, in order: J gene, D gene, V gene, clone size, CDR3 protein, CDR3 DNA. D genes are given only for firm matches. Size values are once, few and many counts, or a class for expanded clones, and some rows have none.

>TRBJ1-1|TRBD1|TRBV12-5|NA
CASGLVRQGGYIAFF
TGTGCTAGTGGTTTGGTACGACAAGGGGGCTATATAGCTTTCTTT
>TRBJ2-6|NA|TRBV27|NA
CASSRDPGANVLTF
TGTGCCAGCAGCCGGGACCCTGGGGCCAACGTCCTGACTTTC
>TRBJ2-2|NA|TRBV6-6|NA
CASSYGGTGELFF
TGTGCCAGCAGTTACGGTGGGACCGGGGAGCTGTTTTTT
>TRBJ2-7|TRBD2|TRBV3-1|NA
CASSQGGGAYEQYF
TGTGCCAGCAGCCAAGGGGGGGGAGCCTACGAGCAGTACTTC
>TRBJ1-3|NA|TRBV3-1|NA
CASSQGGTPGNTIYF
TGTGCCAGCAGCCAAGGAGGGACGCCTGGAAACACCATATATTTT
>TRBJ1-2|NA|TRBV7-2|NA
CASSSPPRDYGYTF
TGTGCCAGCAGCTCTCCTCCTCGGGACTATGGCTACACCTTC
>TRBJ2-2|NA|TRBV30|once
CAPIPRVTGELFF
TGTGCCCCTATTCCGAGGGTCACCGGGGAGCTGTTTTTT
>TRBJ2-7|TRBD2|TRBV18|few
CASSPGGSSYEQYF
TGTGCCAGCTCACCCGGCGGGAGCTCCTACGAGCAGTACTTC
>TRBJ1-2|NA|TRBV2|NA
CASSRGVLGDYGYTF
TGTGCCAGCAGCCGGGGCGTACTCGGGGACTATGGCTACACCTTC
>TRBJ2-1|TRBD2|TRBV3-1|once
CASSPELAGGQFF
TGTGCCAGCAGCCCGGAACTAGCGGGCGGGCAGTTCTTC
>TRBJ1-2|NA|TRBV2|NA
CASRTMGYGYTF
TGTGCCAGCAGGACGATGGGTTATGGCTACACCTTC
>TRBJ1-2|TRBD1|TRBV19|NA
CASSFDRVDGYTF
TGTGCCAGTAGCTTTGACAGGGTGGACGGCTACACCTTC
>TRBJ1-3|NA|TRBV28|NA
CASSSSIGGFGSGNTIYF
TGTGCCAGCAGTTCCTCGATTGGGGGTTTTGGCTCTGGAAACACCATATATTTT
>TRBJ1-5|TRBD1|TRBV18|few
CASSRTGNQPQHF
TGTGCCAGCTCGCGGACAGGGAATCAGCCCCAGCATTTT
>TRBJ2-3|NA|TRBV7-9|NA
CASSLAMDTQYF
TGTGCCAGCAGCTTAGCTATGGATACGCAGTATTTT
>TRBJ1-5|NA|TRBV30|NA
CAWARDGNQPQHF
TGTGCCTGGGCTCGGGACGGCAATCAGCCCCAGCATTTT
>TRBJ2-7|TRBD2|TRBV10-2|once
CASSDASGSVSYEQYF
TGCGCCAGCAGTGATGCAAGCGGGAGTGTCTCCTACGAGCAGTACTTC
>TRBJ2-5|NA|TRBV7-2|NA
CASRTTNQETQYF
TGTGCCAGCAGGACTACAAACCAAGAGACCCAGTACTTC
>TRBJ2-7|TRBD1|TRBV29-1|NA
CSVRQGARYEQYF
TGCAGCGTCAGACAGGGGGCTAGGTACGAGCAGTACTTC
>TRBJ1-1|NA|TRBV6-5|NA
CASRTEPKTEAFF
TGTGCCAGCAGAACGGAACCGAAGACTGAAGCTTTCTTT
>TRBJ1-5|TRBD1|TRBV20-1|NA
CSAAQGLPREPQHF
TGCAGTGCTGCACAGGGGCTCCCGAGGGAGCCCCAGCATTTT
>TRBJ2-2|NA|TRBV19|NA
CASSLPSETGELFF
TGTGCCAGTAGTCTCCCTTCCGAAACCGGGGAGCTGTTTTTT
>TRBJ2-5|NA|TRBV28|NA
CASSSSPWTQYF
TGTGCCAGCAGTTCCAGCCCCTGGACCCAGTACTTC
>TRBJ2-5|NA|TRBV5-1|NA
CASSLGGAQETQYF
TGCGCCAGCAGCTTGGGGGGGGCCCAAGAGACCCAGTACTTC
>TRBJ2-7|TRBD1|TRBV27|NA
CASSRGGQGAYEQYF
TGTGCCAGCAGTAGGGGGGGACAGGGAGCCTACGAGCAGTACTTC
>TRBJ2-1|TRBD1|TRBV3-1|NA
CASSPGQGGGEQFF
TGTGCCAGCAGCCCCGGACAGGGTGGAGGTGAGCAGTTCTTC
>TRBJ2-7|NA|TRBV7-9|NA
CASSLLQGHYEQYF
TGTGCCAGCAGCTTACTACAGGGACACTACGAGCAGTACTTC
>TRBJ1-5|NA|TRBV28|NA
CASSFLSAGRAIRPQHF
TGTGCCAGCAGTTTCTTGTCGGCAGGGAGGGCAATCAGGCCCCAGCATTTT
>TRBJ2-4|NA|TRBV5-1|NA
CASSEGLLAQNIQYF
TGCGCCAGCAGCGAGGGACTTCTGGCCCAAAACATTCAGTACTTC
>TRBJ1-2|NA|TRBV6-5|NA
CASPPDRNYGYTF
TGTGCCAGCCCACCGGACAGAAACTATGGCTACACCTTC
>TRBJ2-1|TRBD1|TRBV27|NA
CAIKTGTGGNEQFF
TGTGCCATAAAAACCGGGACAGGGGGCAATGAGCAGTTCTTC
>TRBJ2-5|NA|TRBV5-1|NA
CASSPLGRWANPDSETQYF
TGCGCCAGCAGCCCGTTGGGCCGGTGGGCCAACCCAGATTCGGAGACCCAGTACTTC
>TRBJ2-5|TRBD1|TRBV29-1|NA
CSVDGQGGETQYF
TGCAGCGTTGACGGACAGGGGGGAGAGACCCAGTACTTC
>TRBJ2-2|TRBD2|TRBV5-1|NA
CASSQRLADTGELFF
TGCGCCAGCAGCCAACGACTAGCCGATACCGGGGAGCTGTTTTTT
>TRBJ2-5|NA|TRBV10-3|NA
CAISESRETQYF
TGTGCCATCAGTGAGTCGAGAGAGACCCAGTACTTC
>TRBJ1-1|TRBD1|TRBV5-1|NA
CASSKRQGGMAFF
TGCGCCAGCAGCAAAAGACAGGGAGGAATGGCTTTCTTT
>TRBJ2-5|NA|TRBV3-1|NA
CASSQDMPGLETQYF
TGTGCCAGCAGCCAAGATATGCCAGGGCTGGAGACCCAGTACTTC
>TRBJ2-1|NA|TRBV2|NA
CASSVLDEQFF
TGTGCCAGCAGTGTTCTGGATGAGCAGTTCTTC
>TRBJ2-5|NA|TRBV19|once
CASSLRDAQETQYF
TGTGCCAGTAGTCTGCGGGACGCCCAAGAGACCCAGTACTTC
>TRBJ2-5|NA|TRBV7-7|NA
CASSPGGLQETQYF
TGTGCCAGCAGCCCGGGCGGGCTCCAAGAGACCCAGTACTTC